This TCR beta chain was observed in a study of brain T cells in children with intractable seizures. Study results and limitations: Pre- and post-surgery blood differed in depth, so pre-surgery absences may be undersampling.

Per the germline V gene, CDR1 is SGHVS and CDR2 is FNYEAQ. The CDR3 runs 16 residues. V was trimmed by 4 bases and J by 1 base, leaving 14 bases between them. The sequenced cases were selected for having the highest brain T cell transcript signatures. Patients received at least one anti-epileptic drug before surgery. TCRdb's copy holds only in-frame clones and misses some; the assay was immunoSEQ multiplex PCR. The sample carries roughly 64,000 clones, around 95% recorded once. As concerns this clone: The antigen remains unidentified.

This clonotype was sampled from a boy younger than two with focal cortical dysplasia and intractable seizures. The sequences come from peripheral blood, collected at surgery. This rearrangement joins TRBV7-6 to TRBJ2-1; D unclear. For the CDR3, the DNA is TGTGCCAGCAGCTCAATCAGTCGGGCATCCTACAATGAGCAGTTCTTC. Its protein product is CASSSISRASYNEQFF. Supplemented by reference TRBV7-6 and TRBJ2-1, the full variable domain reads GAGVSQSPRYKVTKRGQDVALRCDPISGHVSLYWYRQALGQGPEFLTYFNYEAQQDKSGLPNDRFSAERPEGSISTLTIQRTEQRDSAMYRCASSSISRASYNEQFFGPGTRLTVL.